This record looks at one TCR beta chain sequence and its context. What this receptor recognizes is not known. Base qualities are missing; no much larger clone stands one base away. These data belong to a study of shared clonotypes between healthy human individuals (dated by TCRdb to between 2020 and 2021). The study in broad terms: A few men and two women, aged 18 to 49 years, made up the cohort. Leukapheresis yielded between about 0.85 and 10 billion PBMCs per donor. The study deeply sequenced blood TCR repertoires of several healthy adults to estimate repertoire size and the extent of clonotype sharing between individuals. To increase sequencing depth and limit assay-specific biases, TCR repertoire library preparation and sequencing were carried out by different laboratories using diverse techniques. For each donor, CD4 naive and CD4 memory were each given three plates, CD8 naive was given two plates, and CD8 memory was given one plate. Findings and caveats that apply to the study as a whole: Sampling was restricted to blood, and TCR repertoires in tissues likely differ from the TCR repertoires found in blood. Higher generation probabilities were observed for clonotypes shared by all four sorted-subset donors than for non-shared clonotypes. Even with the large sequencing depth, rarefaction of the sorted-subset datasets indicated that sequencing was incomplete. Across several donors, roughly 5% of naive CD4, approximately 3.6% of naive CD8, about 2.3% of memory CD4, and roughly 0.4% of memory CD8 clonotypes were shared. Based on pairwise subsampling, the degree of clonotype sharing among donors was expected to be affected by sequencing depth. Because the study included a small number of donors, the genetic and exposure-history diversity represented was limited. Larger estimated clonotype richness was generally found for naive subsets than for memory subsets.

Using the deep immunoSEQ assay, multiplex PCR amplified TCR CDR3 regions from genomic DNA. For each cell subset, the extracted genomic DNA was distributed evenly across all wells of several immunoSEQ 96-well plates, and each plate served as one replicate. For sorted subsets, around 0.2 ug genomic DNA, equal to tens of thousands of T cell genomes, was loaded into each replicate PCR. The purified libraries were quantified using a Qubit 3.0 fluorometer, sized with a Bioanalyzer 2100, and then quantified again using the KAPA Library Quantification kit. A separate single-read 150-cycle Illumina NextSeq 550 flow cell was used to sequence each immunoSEQ 96-well plate. Per the original workflow: Because the immunoSEQ output included only junctional sequences and no quality scores, the filtering could not be the same as the filtering used for full-length reads. Sequences were annotated with PyIR, a Python wrapper for IgBLAST v1.9, and V/J genes and CDR3 were assigned using IMGT germline references. Any read was removed if the V/J assignment was weak (E-value above 1e-6), the CDR3 was missing, or the read contained stop codons, out-of-frame junctions, or ambiguous translated residues. A V3J clonotype was defined by an identical inferred V gene, J gene, and CDR3 amino acid sequence. Percentage overlap between repertoires was calculated by dividing the number of shared unique clonotypes by the size of the smaller repertoire. Repertoire richness was assessed with RTK rarefaction, the Chao1 estimator, and Recon v2.1 estimates of unobserved clonotypes. Generation probabilities for all TCRbeta clonotypes obtained by the gDNA method from a handful of donors were computed using OLGA. The clones in this table, taken by TCRdb from immuneACCESS, are in-frame only. Not every clone is retained; where verified, under half of the shortfall comes from an unresolved V gene, and the cause of the rest is unknown. The V and J calls and clone size come from that table; D and trimming were worked out from the DNA. This sample holds around 2.1 million clones; approximately 96% were observed only once. Roughly 0.13% of the sample lies in the top ten.

Trimming removed 5 bases from V and 7 bases from J, leaving 16 bases between the germline ends. CDR1 and CDR2 are read off the germline V gene as SGHDT and YYEEEE. The CDR3 holds 14 amino acids from the cysteine to the phenylalanine. Just CDR3 DNA is preserved here, 42 bases in frame from base 1. Healthy HIV-negative adults with no recently reported acute infections or vaccinations were included as donors. Every donor was a Caucasian adult living in Nashville, Tennessee, USA. CD4+ T cells were enriched by magnetic negative selection, after which naive cells were positively selected on CD45RA and the negative fraction was taken as the memory subset. Blood was obtained by leukapheresis, after which PBMCs were separated by Ficoll-Histopaque density gradient centrifugation and cryopreserved in liquid nitrogen vapor phase. Analytical flow cytometry was used to check the purity and quantity of every magnetically sorted T cell population. Genomic DNA was isolated from each sorted fraction and quantified by UV absorbance on a Nanodrop 2000c.

The rearrangement joined TRBV5-6 to TRBJ1-5, with the D gene not clear enough to name. This TCR derives from a man in his late teens or twenties in good health. Sequences were obtained from naive CD4+ T cells sorted from blood. The cell subset or site label, as the study defines it: CD45RA+ positively selected. In nucleotides, the sequence is TGTGCCAGCAGGAGGCGAAGCGGTGGGCAGCCCCAGCATTTT. It encodes CASRRRSGGQPQHF.